A few counts support the clone carrying this T cell receptor (beta chain). This table comes from immunoSEQ multiplex PCR, and its TCRdb copy is limited to in-frame clones, with some not included. The table lists some 6,500 clones, roughly a tenth of them singletons. This CDR3 is 16 amino acids long. V was clipped by 4 bases and J by 4 bases, with 19 bases between them. Germline assignment: CDR1 LNHDA and CDR2 SQIVND (reference sequence). The data derive from a study of tumour-infiltrating T cells in Burkitt lymphoma. Study overall: Survival, overall and progression-free, tracked with productive clonality.

This sequence was found in a human donor with diffuse large B-cell lymphoma. The rearrangement links TRBV19 to TRBJ1-1, with D hard to call. The sequencing input was tumor tissue. The CDR3 coding sequence is TGTGCCAGTAGTACGAGTTCTGAAAGGGCGCGCACTGAAGCTTTCTTT. Translated, it gives CASSTSSERARTEAFF.